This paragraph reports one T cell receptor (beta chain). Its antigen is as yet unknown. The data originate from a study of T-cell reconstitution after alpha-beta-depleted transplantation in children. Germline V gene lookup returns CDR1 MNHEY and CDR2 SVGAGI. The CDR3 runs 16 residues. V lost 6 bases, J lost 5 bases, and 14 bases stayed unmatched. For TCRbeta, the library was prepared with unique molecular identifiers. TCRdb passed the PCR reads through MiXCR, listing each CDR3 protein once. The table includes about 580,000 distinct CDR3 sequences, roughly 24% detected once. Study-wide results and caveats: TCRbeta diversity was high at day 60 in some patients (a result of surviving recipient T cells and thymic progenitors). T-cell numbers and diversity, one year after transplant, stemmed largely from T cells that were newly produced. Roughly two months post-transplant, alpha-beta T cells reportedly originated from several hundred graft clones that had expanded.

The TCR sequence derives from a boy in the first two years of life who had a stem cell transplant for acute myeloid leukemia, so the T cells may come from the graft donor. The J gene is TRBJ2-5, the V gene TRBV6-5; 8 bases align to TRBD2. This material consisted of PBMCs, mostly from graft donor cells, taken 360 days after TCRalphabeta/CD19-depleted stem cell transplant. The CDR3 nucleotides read TGTGCCAGCAGCCCCCGTCCGCTAGCGGGTTTCGAGACCCAGTACTTC. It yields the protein CASSPRPLAGFETQYF.